This TCR beta chain was sequenced during a study of cytomegalovirus exposure and HLA in healthy donors. Trimming removed 0 bases from V and 1 base from J, with 4 bases in between. The CDR3 length is 13 residues. Germline V gene lookup returns CDR1 SGDLS and CDR2 YYNGEE. The PCR was carried out with 60 Vbeta primers and 13 Jbeta primers. Measured with immunoSEQ multiplex PCR; TCRdb has only the in-frame clones, and not every one. This table holds some 150,000 clones, around 9% found once. This clone was detected only a few times. The chain joins TRBV9 to TRBJ1-2, with D hard to call. Material: PBMCs. This TCR was recovered from a middle-aged woman in good health and CMV-seropositive. The CDR3 here is CASSVGDNYGYTF. The CDR3 DNA sequence: TGTGCCAGCAGCGTAGGAGATAACTATGGCTACACCTTC.